The present T cell receptor beta chain was sequenced within a study of control samples from healthy donors and cancer patients. CDR1 and CDR2 from the germline V gene are MNHNY and SVGAGI (reference sequence). CDR3 length: 16 residues. V lost 0 bases to trimming and J lost 4 bases; unmatched junction nucleotides: 2. Data came from immunoSEQ multiplex PCR; TCRdb stores just in-frame clones and leaves some out. The table lists 40,000 to 50,000 clones, 93% of them singletons. The rearrangement joins TRBV6-6 to TRBJ1-5; 11 bases line up with TRBD1. Specimen: PBMCs. The TCR sequence derives from a woman between 45 and 65 years old with head and neck cancer. The CDR3 DNA sequence: TGTGCCAGCAGTTACTCCGGGACAGGGGGAAATCAGCCCCAGCATTTT. Amino acids: CASSYSGTGGNQPQHF.